The next 10 T cell receptor beta chains were all read from a single sample in a study of blood T cell repertoires in COVID-19. Method: immunoSEQ multiplex PCR; TCRdb's copy keeps in-frame clones and lacks some. This sample carries about 150,000 clones, roughly 80% of them seen once, and the ten largest clones take under 0.75%. What was sequenced was peripheral blood. The source is a man aged 60 to 75 with acute or convalescent COVID-19.

This clone appeared a single time. The V gene is TRBV3-1 (or the pseudogene TRBV3-2), the J gene TRBJ2-7; the D gene is possibly TRBD1 (5 bases). This CDR3 contains 13 residues. Deletions cut 7 bases from V and 2 bases from J, with 12 bases between. Germline V gives CDR1 LGHDT, CDR2 YNNKEL (reference sequence). The CDR3: CASIGRGPYEQYF. CDR3 DNA sequence: TGTGCCAGCATCGGAAGGGGCCCCTACGAGCAGTACTTC.

The chain recombines TRBV19 with TRBJ1-3, with 8 bases matching TRBD1. There are 15 residues in the CDR3. Germline CDR1 reads LNHDA; CDR2 reads SQIVND (reference sequence). J gave up 0 bases and V 9 bases, and 7 bases lay outside the gene matches. The CDR3 coding sequence is TGTGCCAGCACGGGACAGGCCAGCTCTGGAAACACCATATATTTT. Its protein is CASTGQASSGNTIYF.

The chain recombines TRBV5-4 with TRBJ1-4; a possible D gene is TRBD1 (6 bases). CDR3 size: 14 residues. Germline-derived CDR1 and CDR2 are SGHNT and YYREEE (reference sequence). Trimming removed 3 bases at V and 6 bases at J, with 12 bases between. CDR3 sequence reads: CASSSTGLDEKLFF. The CDR3, as DNA: TGTGCCAGCAGCTCTACAGGGTTGGATGAAAAACTGTTTTTT.

V and J are TRBV27 and TRBJ1-4, with TRBD1 identical over 8 bases. The CDR3 sequence is 14 residues long. Germline V lookup: CDR1 MNHEY, CDR2 SMNVEV (reference sequence). With V trimmed by 3 bases and J by 7 bases, 4 bases remained unmatched. CDR3 sequence (DNA): TGTGCCAGCAGTTTGACAGGGGTCGGTGAAAAACTGTTTTTT. Translating gives CASSLTGVGEKLFF.

The rearrangement uses TRBV25-1 and TRBJ2-7, with D maybe TRBD1 (6 bases). There are 15 residues in the CDR3. Trimming cost V 0 bases and J 2 bases, with 11 bases left between them. The V gene's germline CDR1 is MGHDK and CDR2 SYGVNS. As DNA, the CDR3 is TGTGCCAGCAGTGAATATGGGAACAGGGCCTACGAGCAGTACTTC. Its translation: CASSEYGNRAYEQYF.

CDR3 residues: CASSQEYTSGGSSSYNEQFF. The DNA of the CDR3 is TGCGCCAGCAGCCAAGAATATACTAGCGGGGGGTCAAGCTCCTACAATGAGCAGTTCTTC. V usage is TRBV4-3 and J usage is TRBJ2-1, with 12 bases matching TRBD2. This CDR3 has 20 amino acids. V shed 0 bases and J 0 bases; nucleotides not matched to a gene: 9. Per germline, CDR1 LGHNA and CDR2 YSLEER.

The chain links TRBV4-1 to TRBJ2-3; 11 bases line up with TRBD2. Trimming took 1 base from V and 5 from J; bases not matched to a gene: 14. The CDR3 spans 19 residues. Per the germline V gene, CDR1 is MGHRA and CDR2 is YSYEKL. The chain's CDR3 is CASSQVLPTLAGGLDTQYF. The CDR3 DNA sequence: TGCGCCAGCAGCCAAGTCCTCCCGACCCTAGCGGGAGGTCTAGATACGCAGTATTTT.

This sequence joins TRBV2 and TRBJ2-2; no definite D call. The CDR3 runs 14 residues. Looked up from germline, CDR1 is SNHLY and CDR2 is FYNNEI. V lost 4 bases and J 4 bases, leaving 10 bases between the germline ends. CDR3 amino acids: CASSGTSSTGELFF. DNA for the CDR3: TGTGCCAGCAGTGGAACCAGTTCCACCGGGGAGCTGTTTTTT. Variable domain in full (rest from reference TRBV2 and TRBJ2-2): EPEVTQTPSHQVTQMGQEVILRCVPISNHLYFYWYRQILGQKVEFLVSFYNNEISEKSEIFDDQFSVERPDGSNFTLKIRSTKLEDSAMYFCASSGTSSTGELFFGEGSRLTVL.

This rearrangement joins TRBV5-4 to TRBJ2-7, with TRBD1 matching over 11 bases. Germline V gene sequence: CDR1 SGHNT, CDR2 YYREEE (reference sequence). The CDR3 has 15 amino acids. V dropped 0 bases and J dropped 2; count of bases not matched to a gene: 1. This CDR3 reads CASSLEGQGAYEQYF. CDR3 nucleotide sequence: TGTGCCAGCAGCTTGGAGGGACAGGGGGCCTACGAGCAGTACTTC.

The rearrangement uses TRBV10-3 and TRBJ2-7; a weak D match, TRBD2 (6 bases). The CDR3 sequence is 13 residues long. V was clipped by 11 bases and J by 0 bases, with 14 bases between them. Germline values: CDR1 ENHRY, CDR2 SYGVKD. The CDR3 nucleotides are TGTGCCTCCCGGGGGAAGAGCTCCTACGAGCAGTACTTC. It translates to CASRGKSSYEQYF.